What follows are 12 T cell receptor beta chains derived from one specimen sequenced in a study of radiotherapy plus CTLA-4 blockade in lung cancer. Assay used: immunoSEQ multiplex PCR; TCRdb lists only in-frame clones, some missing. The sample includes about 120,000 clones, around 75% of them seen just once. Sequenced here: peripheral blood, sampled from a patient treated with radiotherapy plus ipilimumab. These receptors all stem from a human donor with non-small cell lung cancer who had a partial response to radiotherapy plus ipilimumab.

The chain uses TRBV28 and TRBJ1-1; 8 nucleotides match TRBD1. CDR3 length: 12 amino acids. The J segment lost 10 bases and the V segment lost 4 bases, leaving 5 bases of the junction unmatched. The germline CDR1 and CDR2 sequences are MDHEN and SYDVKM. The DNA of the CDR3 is TGTGCCAGCAGTTACGGACAGGGCGTAGCTTTCTTT. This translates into CASSYGQGVAFF. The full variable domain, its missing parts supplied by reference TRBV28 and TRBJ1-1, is DVKVTQSSRYLVKRTGEKVFLECVQDMDHENMFWYRQDPGLGLRLIYFSYDVKMKEKGDIPEGYSVSREKKERFSLILESASTNQTSMYLCASSYGQGVAFFGQGTRLTVV.

The CDR3 is CSVDRGGDTQYF. CDR3 DNA sequence: TGCAGCGTCGACAGGGGAGGAGATACGCAGTATTTT. The rearrangement joins TRBV29-1 to TRBJ2-3, with TRBD1 identical over 8 bases. Germline-derived CDR1 and CDR2 are SQVTM and ANQGSEA. Trimming took 6 bases from V and 5 from J; bases not matched to a gene: 4. The CDR3 totals 12 residues.

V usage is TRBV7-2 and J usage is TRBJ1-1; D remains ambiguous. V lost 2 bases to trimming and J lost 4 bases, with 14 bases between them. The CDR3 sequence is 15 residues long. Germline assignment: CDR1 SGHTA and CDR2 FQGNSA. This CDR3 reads CASSLRPGGSTEAFF. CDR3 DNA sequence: TGTGCCAGCAGCTTACGTCCGGGTGGGAGCACTGAAGCTTTCTTT.

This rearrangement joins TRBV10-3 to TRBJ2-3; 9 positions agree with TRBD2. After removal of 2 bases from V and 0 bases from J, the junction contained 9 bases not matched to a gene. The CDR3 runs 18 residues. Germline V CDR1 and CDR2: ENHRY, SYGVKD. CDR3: CAISEDLRLAASTDTQYF. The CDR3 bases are TGTGCCATCAGTGAGGATCTTAGACTAGCGGCTAGCACAGATACGCAGTATTTT.

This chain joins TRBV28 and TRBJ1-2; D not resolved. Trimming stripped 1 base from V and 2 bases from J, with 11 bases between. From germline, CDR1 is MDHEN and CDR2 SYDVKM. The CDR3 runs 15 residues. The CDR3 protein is CASSLFFWQNYGYTF. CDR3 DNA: TGTGCCAGCAGTTTATTCTTCTGGCAGAACTATGGCTACACCTTC.

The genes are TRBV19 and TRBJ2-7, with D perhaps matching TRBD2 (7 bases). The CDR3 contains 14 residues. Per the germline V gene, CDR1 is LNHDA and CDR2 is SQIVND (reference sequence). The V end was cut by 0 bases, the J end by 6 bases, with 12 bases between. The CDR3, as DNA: TGTGCCAGTAGTATAGACGCGGGGGCGGCCGAGCAGTACGTC. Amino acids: CASSIDAGAAEQYV.

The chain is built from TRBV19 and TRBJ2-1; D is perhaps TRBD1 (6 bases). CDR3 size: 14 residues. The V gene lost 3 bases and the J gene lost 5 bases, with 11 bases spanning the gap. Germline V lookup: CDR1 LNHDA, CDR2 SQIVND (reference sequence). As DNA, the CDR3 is TGTGCCAGTAGTATCTCAGGGGCCCACAATGAGCAGTTCTTC. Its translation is CASSISGAHNEQFF.

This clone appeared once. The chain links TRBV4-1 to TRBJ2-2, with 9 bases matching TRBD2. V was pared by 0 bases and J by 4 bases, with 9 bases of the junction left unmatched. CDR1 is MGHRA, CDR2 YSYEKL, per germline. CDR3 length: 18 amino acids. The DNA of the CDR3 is TGCGCCAGCAGCCAAGATCCCCCGGGACTAGCTTCCACCGGGGAGCTGTTTTTT. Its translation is CASSQDPPGLASTGELFF.

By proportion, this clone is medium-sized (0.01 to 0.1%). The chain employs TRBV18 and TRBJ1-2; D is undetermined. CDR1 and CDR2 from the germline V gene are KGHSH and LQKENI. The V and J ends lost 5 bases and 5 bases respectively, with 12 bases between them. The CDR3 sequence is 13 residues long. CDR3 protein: CASSREFQYGYTF. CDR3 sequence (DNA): TGTGCCAGCTCAAGGGAGTTCCAATATGGCTACACCTTC.

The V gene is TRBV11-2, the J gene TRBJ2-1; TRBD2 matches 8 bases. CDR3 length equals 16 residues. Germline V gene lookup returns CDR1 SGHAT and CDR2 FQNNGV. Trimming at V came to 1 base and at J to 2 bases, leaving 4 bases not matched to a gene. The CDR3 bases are TGTGCCAGCAGCTTAGGGACACTAGCGGCCTACAATGAGCAGTTCTTC. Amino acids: CASSLGTLAAYNEQFF. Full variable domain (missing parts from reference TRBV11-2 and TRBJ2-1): EAGVAQSPRYKIIEKRQSVAFWCNPISGHATLYWYQQILGQGPKLLIQFQNNGVVDDSQLPKDRFSAERLKGVDSTLKIQPAKLEDSAVYLCASSLGTLAAYNEQFFGPGTRLTVL.

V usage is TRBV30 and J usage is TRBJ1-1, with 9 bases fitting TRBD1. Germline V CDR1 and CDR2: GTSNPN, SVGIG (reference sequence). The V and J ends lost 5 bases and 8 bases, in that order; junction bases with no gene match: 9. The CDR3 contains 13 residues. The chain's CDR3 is CAWFRDRVAEAFF. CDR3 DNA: TGTGCCTGGTTCCGGGACAGGGTCGCCGAAGCTTTCTTT.

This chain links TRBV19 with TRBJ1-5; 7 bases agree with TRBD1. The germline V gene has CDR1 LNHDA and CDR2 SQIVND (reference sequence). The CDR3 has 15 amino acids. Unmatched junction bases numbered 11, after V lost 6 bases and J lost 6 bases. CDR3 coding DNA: TGTGCCAGTAGGTCCTCAGGGGGTATTTTTCAGCCCCAGCATTTT. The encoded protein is CASRSSGGIFQPQHF.